These 18 T cell receptor beta chains were sequenced from one sample in a study of cytomegalovirus exposure and HLA in healthy donors. It was with 60 Vbeta and 13 Jbeta primers that the PCR ran. TCRdb keeps only in-frame clones here, not all; method: immunoSEQ multiplex PCR. The sample includes 150,000 to 200,000 clones, approximately 71% seen only once; the top ten take around 7.7%. Sequenced sample: PBMCs. These receptors all stem from a woman aged 40 to 49 in good health and CMV-seropositive.

The chain uses TRBV6-5 and TRBJ2-2, with no clear D. Germline CDR1 and CDR2: MNHEY and SVGAGI. V dropped 9 bases and J dropped 4 bases, with 15 bases sitting between them. The CDR3 consists of 14 residues. CDR3 amino acids: CASRQAALTGELFF. The CDR3 DNA follows: TGTGCCAGTAGACAAGCAGCTCTCACCGGGGAGCTGTTTTTT.

There are a few counts of this clone. The chain employs TRBV7-9 and TRBJ2-5; a weak D match, TRBD2 (5 bases). The V end was cut by 1 base, the J end by 2 bases, with 11 bases between. There are 15 residues in the CDR3. Germline CDR1 is SEHNR and CDR2 is FQNEAQ (reference sequence). The CDR3 DNA is TGTGCCAGCAGCTTAGGTACGGACTTTCAAGAGACCCAGTACTTC. This gives the protein CASSLGTDFQETQYF. Supplemented by reference TRBV7-9 and TRBJ2-5, the full variable domain reads DTGVSQNPRHKITKRGQNVTFRCDPISEHNRLYWYRQTLGQGPEFLTYFQNEAQLEKSRLLSDRFSAERPKGSFSTLEIQRTEQGDSAMYLCASSLGTDFQETQYFGPGTRLLVL.

A remark on this clone: Its ends do not fully match the called genes, so a read error is possible. This chain connects TRBV7-9 to TRBJ1-2, with a tentative D call TRBD1 (6 bases). The CDR3 loop spans 16 amino acids. Germline V lookup: CDR1 SEHNR, CDR2 FQNEAQ (reference sequence). The CDR3 protein is CSSSPPSWTDDYGYTF. The CDR3, as DNA: TGTTCCAGCAGCCCGCCCTCTTGGACAGACGATTATGGCTACACCTTC.

As to this clone: The sample holds other DNA sequences that translate to the same CDR3. V and J are TRBV5-1 and TRBJ1-2; D gene ambiguous. This CDR3 is 13 amino acids long. Trimming shortened V by 0 bases and J by 6 bases, and 9 bases separated the two germline ends. The germline V gene has CDR1 SGHRS and CDR2 YFSETQ. In nucleotides, the CDR3 is TGCGCCAGCAGCTTGGGACGGGGTGATGGCTACACCTTC. Its translation is CASSLGRGDGYTF.

This sequence joins TRBV20-1 and TRBJ2-7; D gene unclear. The CDR3 covers 11 residues. The V gene lost 4 bases and the J gene lost 0 bases, with 4 bases spanning the gap. The germline V gene encodes CDR1 DFQATT and CDR2 SNEGSKA (reference sequence). The CDR3 coding sequence is TGCAGTGCTATATCCTCCTACGAGCAGTACTTC. Residues: CSAISSYEQYF.

This chain uses TRBV15 with TRBJ2-2, with a weak D call TRBD2 (5 bases). V was clipped by 8 bases and J by 6 bases, with 10 bases between them. The CDR3 contains 12 residues. The V gene's germline CDR1 is LNHNV and CDR2 YYDKDF (reference sequence). Here the CDR3 reads CATSVRAGELFF. DNA for the CDR3: TGTGCCACCTCAGTGCGGGCCGGGGAGCTGTTTTTT.

The rearrangement uses TRBV5-1 and TRBJ1-1, with TRBD1 matching over 7 bases. This CDR3 is built from 15 residues. Germline V gene data show CDR1 as SGHRS and CDR2 as YFSETQ. V lost 1 base and J lost 1; bases outside the gene matches: 4. CDR3 residues: CASSLRAGGNTEAFF. CDR3 in DNA: TGCGCCAGCAGCTTGCGGGCAGGGGGGAACACTGAAGCTTTCTTT.

This rearrangement joins TRBV28 to TRBJ1-2; 9 bases agree with TRBD1. Losses at the gene ends were 4 bases for V and 12 bases for J; bases not matched to a gene: 12. Germline CDR1 MDHEN, CDR2 SYDVKM. The CDR3 sequence is 14 residues long. CDR3 residues: CASSSRGTGLMDTF. The CDR3 DNA reads TGTGCCAGCAGTTCGCGGGGGACAGGGCTAATGGACACCTTC.

This chain joins TRBV11-2 and TRBJ2-1, with 10 bases aligning to TRBD2. The CDR3 loop spans 15 amino acids. V shed 1 base, J shed 6 bases, and the junction held 3 bases outside the gene matches. Germline loops: CDR1 SGHAT, CDR2 FQNNGV. Here the CDR3 reads CASSLALAGVNEQFF. The DNA of the CDR3 is TGTGCCAGCAGCTTAGCTCTAGCGGGAGTCAATGAGCAGTTCTTC.

This chain connects TRBV19 to TRBJ1-4; D remains ambiguous. The CDR3 is 13 residues long. Deletions cut 4 bases from V and 8 bases from J, with 11 bases between. Germline CDR1 is LNHDA and CDR2 is SQIVND (reference sequence). The CDR3 protein is CASSNREYEKLFF. Written as DNA, the CDR3 is TGTGCCAGTAGTAATAGAGAGTACGAAAAACTGTTTTTT.

The V call is TRBV19, the J call TRBJ1-5; D possibly corresponds to TRBD1 (5 bases). Germline V CDR1 and CDR2: LNHDA, SQIVND (reference sequence). Trimming took 4 bases from V and 1 from J, leaving 11 bases between them. This CDR3 comprises 15 residues. As DNA, the CDR3 is TGTGCCAGTAGTACAGCATCAGGGAGCAATCAGCCCCAGCATTTT. It encodes CASSTASGSNQPQHF.

The V gene is TRBV10-2, the J gene TRBJ1-5; D is unclear. From germline, CDR1 is WSHSY and CDR2 SAAADI. Trimming cost V 7 bases and J 3 bases, with 10 bases left between them. The CDR3 is 13 residues long. CDR3 loop: CASTPDTNQPQHF. CDR3 bases: TGCGCCAGCACCCCCGACACCAATCAGCCCCAGCATTTT.

The chain recombines TRBV19 with TRBJ1-5; D is undetermined. V dropped 7 bases and J dropped 0 bases, with 10 bases sitting between them. This CDR3 has 14 amino acids. CDR1 is LNHDA and CDR2 is SQIVND in the germline V gene (reference sequence). In DNA form, the CDR3 reads TGTGCCAGTACGACAATTTATAGCAATCAGCCCCAGCATTTT. This gives the protein CASTTIYSNQPQHF.

The gene calls are TRBV10-3 and TRBJ2-5; 7 bases map to TRBD1. V gave up 0 bases and J gave up 9 bases; unmatched junction bases: 7. Germline assignment: CDR1 ENHRY and CDR2 SYGVKD. The CDR3 runs to 14 residues. As DNA, the CDR3 is TGTGCCATCAGTGAGTCGATGGGACAGTCGGCCCAGTACTTC. It encodes CAISESMGQSAQYF.

This clone was counted a few times. V and J are TRBV11-2 and TRBJ2-1; no definite D call. The germline CDR1 and CDR2 sequences are SGHAT and FQNNGV. The CDR3 totals 13 residues. V lost 2 bases to trimming and J lost 4 bases, with 6 bases between them. CDR3 region: CASSLLPYNEQFF. The CDR3 DNA reads TGTGCCAGCAGCTTACTACCGTACAATGAGCAGTTCTTC. Full variable domain (rest looked up from reference TRBV11-2 and TRBJ2-1): EAGVAQSPRYKIIEKRQSVAFWCNPISGHATLYWYQQILGQGPKLLIQFQNNGVVDDSQLPKDRFSAERLKGVDSTLKIQPAKLEDSAVYLCASSLLPYNEQFFGPGTRLTVL.

The rearrangement joins TRBV30 to TRBJ1-4, with D uncertain. V dropped 5 bases and J dropped 6 bases, with 19 bases sitting between them. The length of the CDR3 is 15 residues. Germline V gene sequence: CDR1 GTSNPN, CDR2 SVGIG (reference sequence). The CDR3 sequence: CAWGLLGEGDEKLFF. As DNA, the CDR3 is TGTGCCTGGGGGCTCCTTGGGGAGGGTGATGAAAAACTGTTTTTT.

The chain has TRBV19 and TRBJ1-5; 9 bases map to TRBD1. Trimming at V came to 5 bases and at J to 3 bases, leaving 8 bases not matched to a gene. The germline CDR1 and CDR2 sequences are LNHDA and SQIVND (reference sequence). The CDR3 runs 16 residues. CDR3: CASSPWTGEFNQPQHF. As DNA, the CDR3 is TGTGCCAGTAGTCCGTGGACAGGGGAATTCAATCAGCCCCAGCATTTT.

In the case of this clone: Without the conserved terminal phenylalanine or tryptophan, this CDR3 likely stems from a read error. The chain is built from TRBV19 and TRBJ1-5; possibly TRBD1 for D (6 bases). CDR1 LNHDA and CDR2 SQIVND come from the germline V gene (reference sequence). V was trimmed by 3 bases and J by 7 bases, leaving 10 bases between them. CDR3 length equals 13 residues. CDR3 residues: CASSMGAQQPQHL. The CDR3 region has the DNA TGTGCCAGTAGTATGGGGGCGCAGCAGCCCCAGCATCTT.